What follows are 8 T cell receptor beta chains derived from one specimen sequenced in a study of blood T cells in healthy people across ages. Next came a second PCR, run for 7 to 11 cycles, which used a sample-barcoded 5' primer along with a J-beta primer mix. In TCRdb, the 5' RACE reads were re-called with MiXCR into one record per CDR3 protein. This sample has 550,000 to 600,000 distinct CDR3 sequences; less than 60% occur once, and the top ten carry 20% to 25%. Sequenced sample: blood. Receptors were obtained from an elderly man in good health.

The chain joins TRBV28 to TRBJ2-1; 11 positions agree with TRBD2. The germline gives CDR1 MDHEN, CDR2 SYDVKM. The ends lost 8 bases at V and 4 bases at J; junction bases unmatched: 4. CDR3 length equals 14 residues. The CDR3 is CASHGTSGYNEQFF. As DNA, the CDR3 is TGTGCCAGCCACGGGACTAGCGGTTACAATGAGCAGTTCTTC.

The V and J genes are TRBV20-1 and TRBJ2-5; D may be TRBD1 (5 bases). The CDR3 has 13 residues. CDR1 is DFQATT and CDR2 is SNEGSKA in the germline V gene (reference sequence). V dropped 5 bases and J dropped 3 bases, with 13 bases sitting between them. For the CDR3, the DNA is TGCAGTGCTGTTGAGACAGACAAAGAGACCCAGTACTTC. Translation gives CSAVETDKETQYF.

In this sample, this clonotype turned up once. Sequence at one end of the junction differs from germline and may be a read error. This chain joins TRBV4-1 and TRBJ2-3, with a possible D match to TRBD1 (5 bases). The CDR3 length is 14 residues. CDR1 is MGHRA, CDR2 YSYEKL, per germline. CDR3 loop: CASSQVASTDTRYF. For the CDR3, the DNA is TGCGCCAGCAGCCAAGTGGCGTCGACAGATACGCGGTATTTT.

This clonotype was seen only a few times. The J gene is TRBJ2-1, the V gene TRBV3-1; D may be TRBD1 (5 bases). The germline CDR1 and CDR2 sequences are LGHDT and YNNKEL (reference sequence). The CDR3 is 16 residues long. The V gene lost 2 bases and the J gene lost 8 bases, with 19 bases spanning the gap. The CDR3 sequence: CASSQLPAGWNDEQFF. CDR3 nucleotide sequence: TGTGCCAGCAGCCAACTCCCGGCAGGGTGGAACGATGAGCAGTTCTTC.

The J gene is TRBJ2-1, the V gene TRBV20-1; 7 nucleotides match TRBD2. V shed 1 base, J shed 7 bases, and the junction held 10 bases outside the gene matches. The CDR3 covers 15 residues. The germline V gene has CDR1 DFQATT and CDR2 SNEGSKA (reference sequence). CDR3 sequence: CSARVAGVLMNEQFF. CDR3 nucleotide sequence: TGCAGTGCTAGAGTCGCGGGAGTCTTAATGAATGAGCAGTTCTTC.

The chain employs TRBV15 and TRBJ1-4, with TRBD1 as a possible D gene (6 bases). The CDR3 runs to 17 residues. The germline CDR1 and CDR2 sequences are LNHNV and YYDKDF (reference sequence). Trimming pared 1 base from V and 0 bases from J, leaving 12 bases between. This CDR3 is CATSRGGGRTTNEKLFF. The DNA of the CDR3 is TGTGCCACCAGCAGAGGTGGGGGGCGAACAACTAATGAAAAACTGTTTTTT.

The rearrangement joins TRBV29-1 to TRBJ2-6, with 7 nucleotides matching TRBD1. Germline values: CDR1 SQVTM, CDR2 ANQGSEA. The CDR3 loop spans 15 amino acids. With V trimmed by 4 bases and J by 1 base, 4 bases remained unmatched. CDR3: CSVGQGTSGANVLTF. Written as DNA, the CDR3 is TGCAGCGTTGGACAGGGCACATCTGGGGCCAACGTCCTGACTTTC.

This clonotype was detected only once. The chain has TRBV27 and TRBJ1-1; D is uncertain. The CDR3 runs 14 residues. Trimming took 6 bases from V and 2 from J, leaving 13 bases between them. The germline V gene encodes CDR1 MNHEY and CDR2 SMNVEV (reference sequence). The CDR3 nucleotides are TGTGCCAGCAGCCCCCCGGCTCCAAACACTGAAGCTTTCTTT. It encodes CASSPPAPNTEAFF.